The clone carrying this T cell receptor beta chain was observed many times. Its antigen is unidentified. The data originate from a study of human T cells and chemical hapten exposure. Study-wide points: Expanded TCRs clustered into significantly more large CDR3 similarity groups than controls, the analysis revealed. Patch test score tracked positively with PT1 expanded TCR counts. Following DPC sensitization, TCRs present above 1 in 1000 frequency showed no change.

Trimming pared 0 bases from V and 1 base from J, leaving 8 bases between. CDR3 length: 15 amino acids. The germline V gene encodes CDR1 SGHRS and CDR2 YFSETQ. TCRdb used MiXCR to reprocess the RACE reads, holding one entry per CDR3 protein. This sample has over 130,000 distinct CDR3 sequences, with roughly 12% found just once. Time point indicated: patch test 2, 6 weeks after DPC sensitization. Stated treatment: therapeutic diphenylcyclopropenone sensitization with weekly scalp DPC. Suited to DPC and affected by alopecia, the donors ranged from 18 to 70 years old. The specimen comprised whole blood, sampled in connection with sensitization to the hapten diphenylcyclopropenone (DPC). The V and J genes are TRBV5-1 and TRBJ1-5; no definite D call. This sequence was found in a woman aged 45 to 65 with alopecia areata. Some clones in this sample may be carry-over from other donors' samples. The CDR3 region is CASSLGEGSNQPQHF. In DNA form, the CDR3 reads TGCGCCAGCAGCTTGGGTGAGGGAAGCAATCAGCCCCAGCATTTT.